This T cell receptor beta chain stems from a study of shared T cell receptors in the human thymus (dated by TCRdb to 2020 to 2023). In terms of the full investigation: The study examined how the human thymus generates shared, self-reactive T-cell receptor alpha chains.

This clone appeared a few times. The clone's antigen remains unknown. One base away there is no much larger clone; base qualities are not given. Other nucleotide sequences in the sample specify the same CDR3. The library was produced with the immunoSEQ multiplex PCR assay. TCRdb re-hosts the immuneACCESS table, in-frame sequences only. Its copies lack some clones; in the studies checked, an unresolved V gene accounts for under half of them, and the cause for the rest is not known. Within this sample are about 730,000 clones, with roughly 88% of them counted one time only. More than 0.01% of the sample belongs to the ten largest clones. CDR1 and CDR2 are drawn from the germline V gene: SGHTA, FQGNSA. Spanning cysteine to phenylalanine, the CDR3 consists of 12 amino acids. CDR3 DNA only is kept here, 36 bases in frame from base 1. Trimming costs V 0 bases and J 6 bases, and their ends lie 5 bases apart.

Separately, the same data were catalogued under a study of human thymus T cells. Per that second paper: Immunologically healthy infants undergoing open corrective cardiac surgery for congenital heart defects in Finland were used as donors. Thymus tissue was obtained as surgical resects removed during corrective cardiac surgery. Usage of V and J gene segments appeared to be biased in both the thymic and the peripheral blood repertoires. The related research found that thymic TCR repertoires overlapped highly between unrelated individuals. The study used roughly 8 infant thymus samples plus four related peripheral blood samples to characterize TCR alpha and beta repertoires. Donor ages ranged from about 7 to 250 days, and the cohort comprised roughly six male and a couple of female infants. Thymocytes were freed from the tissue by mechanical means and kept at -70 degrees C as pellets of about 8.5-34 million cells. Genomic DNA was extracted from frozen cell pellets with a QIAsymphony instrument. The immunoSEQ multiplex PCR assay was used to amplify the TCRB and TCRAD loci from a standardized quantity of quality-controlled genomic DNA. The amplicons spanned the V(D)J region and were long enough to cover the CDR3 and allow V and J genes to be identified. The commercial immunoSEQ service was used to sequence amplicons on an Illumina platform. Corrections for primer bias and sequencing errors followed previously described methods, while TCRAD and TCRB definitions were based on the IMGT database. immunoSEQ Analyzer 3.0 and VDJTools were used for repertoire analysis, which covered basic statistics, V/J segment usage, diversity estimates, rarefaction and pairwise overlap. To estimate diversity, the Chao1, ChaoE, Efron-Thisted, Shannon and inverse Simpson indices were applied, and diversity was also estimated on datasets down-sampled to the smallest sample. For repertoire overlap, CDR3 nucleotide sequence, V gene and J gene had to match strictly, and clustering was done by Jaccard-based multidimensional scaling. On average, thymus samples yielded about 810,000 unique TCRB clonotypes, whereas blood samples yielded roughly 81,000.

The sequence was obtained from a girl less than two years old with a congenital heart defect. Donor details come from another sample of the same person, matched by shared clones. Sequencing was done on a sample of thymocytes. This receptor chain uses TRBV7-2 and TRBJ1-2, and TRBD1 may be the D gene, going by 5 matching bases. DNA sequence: TGTGCCAGCAGCTTAGCAGGGGATGGCTACACCTTC. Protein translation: CASSLAGDGYTF.